This T cell receptor beta chain was identified in a study of CD8+ T cells in alopecia areata. About the research overall: Treated patients were given oral tofacitinib, which was dosed at 5 to 10 mg twice daily. Overall study findings and caveats: Scalp sequencing also captures normal skin's resident alphabeta T cells. Lesional scalp displayed greater clonality than normal scalp, most notably in alopecia totalis/universalis.

Isolated RNA was reverse transcribed into cDNA used as the sequencing template. Method: immunoSEQ multiplex PCR; TCRdb's copy keeps in-frame clones and lacks some. The repertoire holds 45,000 to 60,000 clones, with 95% to 97% as singletons. Turning to this clone: Its antigen is undetermined.

The V and J ends lost 6 bases and 2 bases respectively, with 16 bases between them. CDR3 length: 15 residues. Germline V gives CDR1 MNHEY, CDR2 SMNVEV (reference sequence). J is TRBJ1-2 and V is TRBV27; no clear D gene. The receptor comes from a human donor with alopecia areata. The sequences come from CD8+ T cells sorted from blood, collected at week 0. CDR3 sequence reads: CASSPLRHRNYGYTF. Written as DNA, the CDR3 is TGTGCCAGCAGCCCTCTGAGACACCGAAACTATGGCTACACCTTC.